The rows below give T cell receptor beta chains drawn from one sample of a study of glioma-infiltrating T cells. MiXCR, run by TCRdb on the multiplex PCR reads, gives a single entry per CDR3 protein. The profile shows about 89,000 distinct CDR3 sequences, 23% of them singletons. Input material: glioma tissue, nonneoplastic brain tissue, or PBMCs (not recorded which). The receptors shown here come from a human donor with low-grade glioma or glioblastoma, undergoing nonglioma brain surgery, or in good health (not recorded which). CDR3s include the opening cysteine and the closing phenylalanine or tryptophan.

CDR3aa: CASSLDRGTAKTQYF
j_gene: TRBJ2-5
v_gene: TRBV7-2

CDR3aa: CASSLYGVNTKAFF
j_gene: TRBJ1-1
v_gene: TRBV28

CDR3aa: CASSPQGRMNTEAFF
j_gene: TRBJ1-1
v_gene: TRBV4-2

CDR3aa: CATNGTGILSGANVLTF
j_gene: TRBJ2-6
v_gene: TRBV24-1

CDR3aa: CASRAGLARKDTQYF
j_gene: TRBJ2-3
v_gene: TRBV6-1

CDR3aa: CASSYSRQNTEAFF
j_gene: TRBJ1-1
v_gene: TRBV6-6

CDR3aa: CASRSLGVGQPQHF
j_gene: TRBJ1-5
v_gene: TRBV6-1

CDR3aa: CATSRTFNPGTVNTGELFF
j_gene: TRBJ2-2
v_gene: TRBV15

CDR3aa: CASSSVLSGYTF
j_gene: TRBJ1-2
v_gene: TRBV11-2

CDR3aa: CSVEAGVADTQYF
j_gene: TRBJ2-3
v_gene: TRBV29-1

CDR3aa: CASSYGILYEQYF
j_gene: TRBJ2-7
v_gene: TRBV6-1

CDR3aa: CASREGLAVDEQFF
j_gene: TRBJ2-1
v_gene: TRBV18

CDR3aa: CAISESTRARPYEQYF
j_gene: TRBJ2-7
v_gene: TRBV10-3

CDR3aa: CAIPAGRSLSSYNEQFF
j_gene: TRBJ2-1
v_gene: TRBV10-1

CDR3aa: CASSQDGGRDTQYF
j_gene: TRBJ2-3
v_gene: TRBV6-1

CDR3aa: CASSTRTEETQYF
j_gene: TRBJ2-5
v_gene: TRBV11-2

CDR3aa: CSASAGGLPDTQYF
j_gene: TRBJ2-3
v_gene: TRBV20-1

CDR3aa: CASSRQGAAAYGYTF
j_gene: TRBJ1-2
v_gene: TRBV3-1

CDR3aa: CASSQDRLEVGEQFF
j_gene: TRBJ2-1
v_gene: TRBV14

CDR3aa: CASSRSGLQETQYF
j_gene: TRBJ2-5
v_gene: TRBV11-2

CDR3aa: CASSTGLAVGETQYF
j_gene: TRBJ2-5
v_gene: TRBV19

CDR3aa: CASSALLYSNNEQFF
j_gene: TRBJ2-1
v_gene: TRBV19

CDR3aa: CSARLLPLKEQYF
j_gene: TRBJ2-7
v_gene: TRBV20-1

CDR3aa: CAISESRTVDGYEQYF
j_gene: TRBJ2-7
v_gene: TRBV10-3

CDR3aa: CSVVRPQGAYEQYF
j_gene: TRBJ2-7
v_gene: TRBV29-1

CDR3aa: CASSPGAFGNTIYF
j_gene: TRBJ1-3
v_gene: TRBV14

CDR3aa: CASRGTRNHGYTF
j_gene: TRBJ1-2
v_gene: TRBV25-1

CDR3aa: CTSSISLRDTQYF
j_gene: TRBJ2-3
v_gene: TRBV19

CDR3aa: CASSLGRAVDQETQYF
j_gene: TRBJ2-5
v_gene: TRBV12-3/TRBV12-4

CDR3aa: CASSEAEGSFSPLHF
j_gene: TRBJ1-6
v_gene: TRBV25-1

CDR3aa: CASSEQGESYEQYF
j_gene: TRBJ2-7
v_gene: TRBV2

CDR3aa: CSARGLTLRDTQYF
j_gene: TRBJ2-3
v_gene: TRBV20-1

CDR3aa: CASSLVVPPYNEQFF
j_gene: TRBJ2-1
v_gene: TRBV5-6

CDR3aa: CSVEGAAPRNTIYF
j_gene: TRBJ1-3
v_gene: TRBV29-1

CDR3aa: CSVGMYYGYTF
j_gene: TRBJ1-2
v_gene: TRBV29-1

CDR3aa: CASSPRGTNTGELFF
j_gene: TRBJ2-2
v_gene: TRBV19

CDR3aa: CSVDPQGYGYTF
j_gene: TRBJ1-2
v_gene: TRBV29-1

CDR3aa: CASRPHGSANEQFF
j_gene: TRBJ2-1
v_gene: TRBV2

CDR3aa: CASSTPGRSDEQFF
j_gene: TRBJ2-1
v_gene: TRBV19